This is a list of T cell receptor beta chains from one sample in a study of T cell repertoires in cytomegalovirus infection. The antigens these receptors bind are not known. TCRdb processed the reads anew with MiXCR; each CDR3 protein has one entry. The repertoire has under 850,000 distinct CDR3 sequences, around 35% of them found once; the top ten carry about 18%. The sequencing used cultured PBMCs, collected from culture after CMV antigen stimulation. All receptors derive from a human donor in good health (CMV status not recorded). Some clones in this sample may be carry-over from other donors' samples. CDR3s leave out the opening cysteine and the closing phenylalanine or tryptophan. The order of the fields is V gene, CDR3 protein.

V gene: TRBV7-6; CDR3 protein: ASSSPGLAYGNTQY
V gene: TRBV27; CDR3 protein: ASSLSIAWAKNIQY
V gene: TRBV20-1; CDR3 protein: SASSGAAQSSYEQY
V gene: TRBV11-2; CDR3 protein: ASSSLPGEQY
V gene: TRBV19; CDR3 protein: AISTGPQETQY
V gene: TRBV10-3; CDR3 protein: AISQRVELYEQY
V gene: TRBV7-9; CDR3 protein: ASSPWEGAAY
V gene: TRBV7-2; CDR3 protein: ASSSVDSNYGYT
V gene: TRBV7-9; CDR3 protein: ASSLALGSNNEQF
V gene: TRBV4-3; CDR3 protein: ASSQDLSYPSYNEQF
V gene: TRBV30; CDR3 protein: AWNRGGPDTQY
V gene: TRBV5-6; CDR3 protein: ASSFPQAGTQY
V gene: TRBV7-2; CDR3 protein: ASSFARYEQY
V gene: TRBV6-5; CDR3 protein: ASSYLASGDSYNEQF
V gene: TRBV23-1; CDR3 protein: ASSQRGDQETQY
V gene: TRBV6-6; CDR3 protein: ASSYSISASGGNEQF
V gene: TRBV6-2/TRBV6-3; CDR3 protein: ASSKLRDNLPGGYGYT
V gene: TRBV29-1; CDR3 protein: SVLGGRGSNEQF
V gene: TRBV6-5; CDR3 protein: ASSPLAGDGNTQY
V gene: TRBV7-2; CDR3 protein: ANSLVGGSLYNEQI
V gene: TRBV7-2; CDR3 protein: ASTLMGGQANQPQH
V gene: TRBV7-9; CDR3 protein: ASSTGLAGEKTQY
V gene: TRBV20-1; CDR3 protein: SARSPDYEQY
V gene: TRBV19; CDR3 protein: ASAAGGGDEQF
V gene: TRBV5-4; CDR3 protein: ASSRMDETEAF
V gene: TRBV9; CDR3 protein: ASSVGLRTDTQY
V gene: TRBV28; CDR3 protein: VHQREGYGYT
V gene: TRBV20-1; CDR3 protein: SADPVGGPSYEQY
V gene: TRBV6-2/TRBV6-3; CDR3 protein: ASRPGLARNEQF
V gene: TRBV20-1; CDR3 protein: SARGSGTDTQY
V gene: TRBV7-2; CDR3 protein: ASSPYIGSNQPQH
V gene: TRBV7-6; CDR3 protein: ASSAPGQGSSPLH
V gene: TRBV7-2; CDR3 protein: ASSLIAGGRETQY
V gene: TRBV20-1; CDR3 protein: SARRTLLRAF
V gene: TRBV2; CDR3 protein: ASSEARNSYNEQF
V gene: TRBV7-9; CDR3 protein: ASSEMSQGEWDYGYT
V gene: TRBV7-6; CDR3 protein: ASSTRQGLSTDTQY
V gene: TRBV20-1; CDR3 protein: SARDAGRQNNQPQH
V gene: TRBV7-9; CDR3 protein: ASSLGRGENEKLF
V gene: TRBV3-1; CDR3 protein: ASSQSIGGGEQY
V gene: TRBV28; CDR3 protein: ASSYRTSGVYSTDTQY
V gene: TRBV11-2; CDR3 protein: ASSLDRSEQF
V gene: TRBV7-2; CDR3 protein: ASSLAIDYGYT